One and the same sample provided the 8 T cell receptor beta chains below, sequenced in a study of T cell responses to AZD1222 COVID-19 vaccine. Some clones are missing from TCRdb's copy, which holds only in-frame ones; the method was immunoSEQ multiplex PCR. The data contain about 100,000 clones, about 88% of them seen just once; the ten biggest clones take up about 2%. Sequencing used peripheral blood, obtained on day 0 of AZD1222 vaccination. Receptor source: an adult in good health.

The chain is built from TRBV18 and TRBJ2-3, with 7 positions matching TRBD1. Per germline, CDR1 KGHSH and CDR2 LQKENI. The CDR3 extends over 19 amino acids. V dropped 5 bases and J dropped 4; count of bases not matched to a gene: 21. CDR3 sequence reads: CASSTYNRDRVRFADTQYF. The CDR3 nucleotides are TGTGCCAGCTCAACCTATAACCGCGACAGGGTGCGTTTCGCAGATACGCAGTATTTT.

This rearrangement joins TRBV27 to TRBJ2-2; TRBD1 is a possible D gene (6 bases). V was shortened by 3 bases and J by 4 bases, with 12 bases between the two germline ends. This CDR3 region has 15 residues. Germline loops: CDR1 MNHEY, CDR2 SMNVEV (reference sequence). The CDR3 region is CASSLGTRGTGELFF. The CDR3 DNA reads as TGTGCCAGCAGTTTGGGGACACGCGGCACCGGGGAGCTGTTTTTT.

This clone has only one observation. The chain is built from TRBV24-1 and TRBJ1-4; D gene uncertain. The V and J ends lost 9 bases and 8 bases respectively, with 12 bases between them. This CDR3 region has 12 residues. The germline gives CDR1 KGHDR, CDR2 SFDVKD. The CDR3 coding sequence is TGTGCCACCCCAGGTATCCAAGAAAAACTGTTTTTT. Its translation is CATPGIQEKLFF.

CDR3 sequence: CASSYSPAGDEKLFF. The CDR3 DNA follows: TGTGCCAGCAGTTACTCACCGGCAGGGGATGAAAAACTGTTTTTT. The V gene is TRBV6-5, the J gene TRBJ1-4, with D possibly matching TRBD1 (6 bases). Trimming took 0 bases from V and 6 from J, leaving 11 bases between them. CDR1 MNHEY and CDR2 SVGAGI come from the germline V gene. This CDR3 is built from 15 residues.

V is TRBV7-3 and J is TRBJ2-1; D assignment may be TRBD1 or TRBD2 (6 bases each). Germline V gives CDR1 SGHTA, CDR2 FQGTGA. The CDR3 totals 14 residues. With 2 bases removed from V and 5 bases from J, the gap between germline ends came to 10 bases. The CDR3 bases are TGTGCCAGCAGCTTAGGGGGGCTCAACAATGAGCAGTTCTTC. It codes for CASSLGGLNNEQFF.

The rearrangement uses TRBV7-2 and TRBJ1-6; TRBD1 might be the D (5 bases). The CDR3 spans 13 residues. V lost 4 bases and J lost 8, with 9 bases in between. Germline CDR1 reads SGHTA; CDR2 reads FQGNSA. The CDR3 DNA follows: TGTGCCAGCAGCTCTGCCAGGGATTCACCCCTCCACTTT. It codes for CASSSARDSPLHF.

V gene TRBV18 combines with J gene TRBJ2-7; D perhaps matches TRBD1 (5 bases). Germline-derived CDR1 and CDR2 are KGHSH and LQKENI. V was shortened by 6 bases and J by 3 bases, with 18 bases between the two germline ends. CDR3 length equals 15 residues. This CDR3 reads CASSDLPQGHYEQYF. CDR3 bases: TGTGCCAGCTCCGACCTTCCGCAGGGCCACTACGAGCAGTACTTC. The full variable domain, completed using reference TRBV18 and TRBJ2-7, is NAGVMQNPRHLVRRRGQEARLRCSPMKGHSHVYWYRQLPEEGLKFMVYLQKENIIDESGMPKERFSAEFPKEGPSILRIQQVVRGDSAAYFCASSDLPQGHYEQYFGPGTRLTVT.

The chain combines TRBV5-1 with TRBJ2-7; 7 positions agree with TRBD1. With 0 bases clipped from V and 3 bases from J, the junction kept 9 bases outside the gene matches. CDR3 size: 16 residues. CDR1 SGHRS and CDR2 YFSETQ come from the germline V gene. The CDR3 spells CASSLALTGSGYEQYF. The CDR3 DNA is TGCGCCAGCAGCTTGGCATTGACAGGGTCTGGCTACGAGCAGTACTTC.